This TCR beta chain was observed in a study of blood T cell repertoires in COVID-19. Looking at the study overall: The cDNA or gDNA used as material had been derived from T cells, B-cell-depleted T cells, or PBMCs.

Using immunoSEQ multiplex PCR, the repertoire was profiled, and TCRdb retains in-frame clones only, with some absent. Of approximately 120,000 clones listed, roughly 85% are singletons. V was clipped by 4 bases and J by 7 bases, with 19 bases between them. Germline V CDR1 and CDR2: KGHSH, LQKENI. CDR3 size: 16 residues. Material for sequencing was peripheral blood. This TCR was recovered from a human donor in a cohort sampled during active COVID-19. The chain joins TRBV18 to TRBJ1-4, with a tentative D call TRBD1 (6 bases). The CDR3 DNA reads as TGTGCCAGCTCACTATTGAGACAGGAGGAAAGTGAAAAACTGTTTTTT. Translated: CASSLLRQEESEKLFF.